A selection of T cell receptor beta chains follows, all from one sample in a study of multiple sclerosis patients with progressive multifocal leukoencephalopathy. The repertoire was sequenced with immunoSEQ multiplex PCR; TCRdb's copy has only in-frame clones and lacks some. The table records some 30,000 clones, 75% to 90% of them present only once. This specimen was PBMCs, taken from a patient treated with natalizumab. The receptors originated from a woman aged 25 to 45 with progressive multifocal leukoencephalopathy. Both conserved end residues are part of each CDR3. A D gene is named only where the DNA matches it firmly. The size of a clone is reported for some rows only, either as once, few or many, or as a class for expanded clones.

CDR3 length	V gene	D gene	clone size	J gene	CDR3 protein	CDR3 DNA
13	TRBV2	TRBD2	NA	TRBJ2-1	CAGQREPPNEQFF	TGTGCCGGACAGCGGGAGCCGCCCAATGAGCAGTTCTTC
14	TRBV18	TRBD1	NA	TRBJ2-5	CASSPRDRAETQYF	TGTGCCAGCTCACCTCGCGACAGGGCAGAGACCCAGTACTTC
16	TRBV6-6	NA	NA	TRBJ1-3	CASRPLGRASGNTIYF	TGTGCCAGCAGACCCCTTGGGCGGGCGTCTGGAAACACCATATATTTT
14	TRBV6-5	TRBD1	NA	TRBJ1-2	CASSQDRSPYGYTF	TGTGCCAGCAGTCAGGACAGGTCCCCGTATGGCTACACCTTC
16	TRBV6-6	NA	NA	TRBJ2-7	CASSPPGSSLGHEQYF	TGTGCCAGCAGTCCTCCGGGGAGTAGTTTGGGGCACGAGCAGTACTTC
13	TRBV5-6	NA	NA	TRBJ1-2	CASSLDFSYGYTF	TGTGCCAGCAGCTTGGACTTCTCCTATGGCTACACCTTC
16	TRBV6-6	TRBD2	NA	TRBJ2-1	CASSYRAREAYNEQFF	TGTGCCAGCAGTTACCGAGCGCGGGAGGCGTACAATGAGCAGTTCTTC
10	TRBV29-1	NA	NA	TRBJ2-3	CSQGTDTQYF	TGCAGCCAGGGGACAGATACGCAGTATTTT
14	TRBV29-1	NA	NA	TRBJ2-5	CSVEIMASRETQYF	TGCAGCGTTGAAATAATGGCTAGCCGAGAGACCCAGTACTTC
13	TRBV5-1	TRBD2	NA	TRBJ2-7	CASSYSGVGEQYF	TGCGCCAGCAGCTATAGCGGGGTGGGTGAGCAGTACTTC
14	TRBV30	TRBD1	NA	TRBJ1-6	CAWRDRGLNSPLHF	TGTGCCTGGAGGGACAGGGGGCTGAATTCACCCCTCCACTTT
18	TRBV2	TRBD1	NA	TRBJ2-7	CASRGTGGRLPTYYEQYF	TGTGCCAGCAGGGGGACAGGGGGAAGGCTACCGACCTATTACGAGCAGTACTTC
16	TRBV23-1	TRBD1	NA	TRBJ2-7	CASSQFFAGGSYEQYF	TGCGCCAGCAGTCAATTTTTCGCAGGGGGCTCCTACGAGCAGTACTTC
14	TRBV7-8	NA	NA	TRBJ2-5	CASSPANGGETQYF	TGTGCCAGCAGCCCAGCAAATGGGGGTGAAACCCAGTACTTC
14	TRBV11-1	NA	NA	TRBJ2-7	CASSLLGGYYEQYF	TGTGCCAGCAGCCTGTTGGGGGGATACTACGAGCAGTACTTC
14	TRBV4-3	NA	NA	TRBJ1-4	CASSQAQVNEKLFF	TGCGCCAGCAGCCAAGCACAGGTGAATGAAAAACTGTTTTTT
16	TRBV9	TRBD2	NA	TRBJ2-7	CASSPRGGQEADEQYF	TGTGCCAGCAGCCCTCGGGGGGGGCAGGAGGCGGACGAGCAGTACTTC
14	TRBV29-1	TRBD2	NA	TRBJ2-5	CSVVGLAGEETQYF	TGCAGCGTTGTTGGACTAGCGGGTGAGGAGACCCAGTACTTC
14	TRBV25-1	NA	NA	TRBJ1-3	CASSVSNAGNTIYF	TGTGCCAGCAGTGTCTCTAACGCAGGAAACACCATATATTTT
14	TRBV30	TRBD2	NA	TRBJ2-5	CAWRTSGGAQTQYF	TGTGCCTGGAGGACTAGCGGGGGGGCACAGACCCAGTACTTC
14	TRBV6-1	NA	NA	TRBJ2-3	CASSEPGLTDTQYF	TGTGCCAGCAGTGAACCAGGACTCACAGATACGCAGTATTTT
15	TRBV2	NA	NA	TRBJ2-3	CASSEEDDPTDTQYF	TGTGCCAGCAGTGAAGAGGACGATCCCACAGATACGCAGTATTTT
18	TRBV7-9	NA	NA	TRBJ1-4	CASSDRREFGQRAEKLFF	TGTGCCAGCAGCGATCGCCGTGAGTTTGGACAGAGGGCTGAAAAACTGTTTTTT
16	TRBV7-9	TRBD1	once	TRBJ2-1	CASIRARDSAYDEQFF	TGTGCCAGCATCAGAGCCCGGGACAGTGCCTATGATGAGCAGTTCTTC
16	TRBV4-3	NA	NA	TRBJ2-1	CASSQDVATTAREQFF	TGCGCCAGCAGCCAAGATGTAGCTACCACTGCCCGTGAGCAGTTCTTC
15	TRBV9	NA	NA	TRBJ2-1	CASSFSASLDNEQFF	TGTGCCAGCAGCTTTAGCGCCTCCCTTGACAATGAGCAGTTCTTC
13	TRBV7-7	NA	few	TRBJ2-2	CASSSGSGGELFF	TGTGCCAGCAGCTCTGGTTCGGGCGGGGAGCTGTTTTTT
16	TRBV5-6	TRBD2	NA	TRBJ2-2	CASQRRESLYTGELFF	TGTGCCAGCCAGCGGCGGGAGAGCCTCTACACCGGGGAGCTGTTTTTT
15	TRBV13	NA	NA	TRBJ2-7	CANSRGGLTPYEQYF	TGTGCCAACAGCCGAGGGGGGTTGACGCCCTACGAGCAGTACTTC
15	TRBV4-1	TRBD1	NA	TRBJ2-7	CATQMRTGSEDEQYF	TGCGCCACCCAAATGCGGACAGGGTCGGAGGACGAGCAGTACTTC
15	TRBV30	TRBD1	NA	TRBJ2-7	CAWSRDRAWPYEQYF	TGTGCCTGGAGCAGGGACAGGGCCTGGCCCTACGAGCAGTACTTC
16	TRBV9	NA	NA	TRBJ2-2	CASSVGPDPNTGELFF	TGTGCCAGCAGCGTAGGGCCGGACCCGAACACCGGGGAGCTGTTTTTT
14	TRBV6-5	NA	once	TRBJ2-7	CASSYGGYSYEQYF	TGTGCCAGCAGTTATGGTGGGTACTCCTACGAGCAGTACTTC
20	TRBV6-4	TRBD1	NA	TRBJ2-7	CASSDSNRGNPSDRSYEQYF	TGTGCCAGCAGTGACTCGAACAGGGGCAACCCCAGCGATCGCTCCTACGAGCAGTACTTC
16	TRBV27	NA	NA	TRBJ2-1	CASSLLSLGIPNEQFF	TGTGCCAGCAGTCTCCTGTCCCTCGGGATCCCCAATGAGCAGTTCTTC
14	TRBV5-1	TRBD1	NA	TRBJ2-5	CASSQQGAGETQYF	TGCGCCAGCAGCCAACAGGGGGCGGGAGAGACCCAGTACTTC
14	TRBV19	NA	once	TRBJ2-1	CASGGNGNRNEQFF	TGTGCCAGTGGTGGTAACGGTAACCGCAATGAGCAGTTCTTC
15	TRBV5-4	NA	NA	TRBJ2-2	CASSLDTLLTGELFF	TGTGCCAGCAGCTTGGATACCCTTTTAACCGGGGAGCTGTTTTTT
13	TRBV30	NA	NA	TRBJ2-5	CAWSGGPQETQYF	TGTGCCTGGAGTGGGGGCCCCCAAGAGACCCAGTACTTC
13	TRBV2	TRBD1	few	TRBJ2-7	CARGRDSSYEQYF	TGTGCCAGGGGCCGGGACAGCTCCTACGAGCAGTACTTC
14	TRBV29-1	NA	NA	TRBJ1-1	CSVDPKMGATEAFF	TGCAGCGTTGATCCTAAAATGGGTGCCACTGAAGCTTTCTTT
16	TRBV30	NA	NA	TRBJ1-3	CAWSVLDTYSGNTIYF	TGTGCCTGGAGTGTCCTCGACACATACTCTGGAAACACCATATATTTT
11	TRBV7-2	NA	NA	TRBJ2-3	CASSFTDTQYF	TGTGCCAGCAGCTTCACAGATACGCAGTATTTT
16	TRBV7-6	TRBD2	NA	TRBJ2-2	CASSLYGGANTGELFF	TGTGCCAGCAGCTTGTACGGGGGGGCGAACACCGGGGAGCTGTTTTTT
15	TRBV6-7	NA	NA	TRBJ1-5	CASSYWATPDQPQHF	TGTGCCAGCAGTTACTGGGCAACCCCCGATCAGCCCCAGCATTTT
15	TRBV5-1	NA	NA	TRBJ2-5	CASSLGTALGETQYF	TGCGCCAGCAGCTTGGGGACAGCCTTGGGGGAGACCCAGTACTTC
14	TRBV14	NA	NA	TRBJ2-1	CASSQDLYYNEQFF	TGTGCCAGCAGCCAAGATCTCTACTACAATGAGCAGTTCTTC
13	TRBV27	NA	NA	TRBJ1-4	CASSSATNEKLFF	TGTGCCAGCAGCTCCGCAACTAATGAAAAACTGTTTTTT
17	TRBV6-1	TRBD1	NA	TRBJ2-1	CASSGDRGLSSYNEQFF	TGTGCCAGCAGTGGGGACAGGGGATTGAGCTCCTACAATGAGCAGTTCTTC
13	TRBV30	TRBD1	few	TRBJ1-5	CAWNRGRNQPQHF	TGTGCCTGGAACAGGGGACGAAATCAGCCCCAGCATTTT
12	TRBV29-1	NA	NA	TRBJ2-1	CSVASGATQQFF	TGCAGCGTTGCCTCCGGGGCCACCCAGCAGTTCTTC
16	TRBV7-9	NA	NA	TRBJ1-2	CASSTSGTGRDYGYTF	TGTGCCAGCAGCACATCGGGCACAGGGAGGGACTATGGCTACACCTTC
15	TRBV25-1	NA	NA	TRBJ1-6	CASSEFEGTNSPLHF	TGTGCCAGCAGTGAATTCGAGGGCACAAATTCACCCCTCCACTTT
13	TRBV7-9	NA	once	TRBJ2-7	CASSLTSGYEQYF	TGTGCCAGCAGCTTAACTTCGGGCTACGAGCAGTACTTC
15	TRBV5-1	NA	few	TRBJ2-2	CASSLGGPDTGELFF	TGCGCCAGCAGCTTGGGGGGGCCGGACACCGGGGAGCTGTTTTTT
15	TRBV2	NA	NA	TRBJ2-5	CASSGGPPARETQYF	TGTGCCAGCAGTGGAGGGCCTCCAGCGAGAGAGACCCAGTACTTC
11	TRBV30	NA	NA	TRBJ1-2	CASQIGHGYTF	TGTGCCTCCCAGATCGGCCATGGCTACACCTTC
14	TRBV27	NA	NA	TRBJ1-5	CASSPRAVNQPQHF	TGTGCCAGCAGTCCCCGGGCAGTCAATCAGCCCCAGCATTTT
13	TRBV27	NA	NA	TRBJ2-5	CASSFTGEETQYF	TGTGCCAGCAGTTTTACGGGGGAAGAGACCCAGTACTTC
14	TRBV9	NA	NA	TRBJ1-1	CASSLEGGGTEAFF	TGTGCCAGCAGCCTGGAGGGAGGGGGAACTGAAGCTTTCTTT